In this sample, the clone carrying this T cell receptor beta chain is large. The V segment lost 3 bases and the J segment 3 bases; nucleotides outside the gene matches: 10. Germline CDR1 is MDHEN and CDR2 is SYDVKM. The CDR3 runs to 17 residues. The data are from a study of spatial heterogeneity in lung cancer. Study as a whole: Alpha-chain sequences were detected in numbers that were consistently lower than beta-chain sequences.

The library protocol tagged each TCR cDNA with a unique molecular identifier. Each CDR3 protein gets one entry after TCRdb re-called the 5' RACE reads with MiXCR. This sample has several thousand distinct CDR3 sequences, with around 16% found just once. As for time point: sample taken at primary tumor resection. No cell sorting; template was whole RNA from tumor, lung tissue or PBMC. A total of approximately 69 untreated early-stage non-small cell lung cancer patients served as donors. The chain combines TRBV28 with TRBJ2-1; TRBD1 aligns across 8 bases. Sequencing used normal lung tissue next to the tumor, obtained at surgery. The clonotype comes from a male donor with early-stage non-small cell lung cancer. The CDR3 sequence is CASSFNADRANYNEQFF. In DNA form, the CDR3 reads TGTGCCAGCAGTTTTAACGCGGACAGGGCTAACTACAATGAGCAGTTCTTC.